This T cell receptor beta chain was found in a study of T-cell reconstitution after alpha-beta-depleted transplantation in children. Unique molecular identifiers were built into the TCRbeta library. TCRdb re-analysed the PCR reads in MiXCR, keeping a single row per CDR3 protein. This table holds over 400,000 distinct CDR3 sequences, about an eighth found once. CDR1 is DFQATT, CDR2 SNEGSKA, per germline (reference sequence). The V end was cut by 7 bases, the J end by 7 bases, with 17 bases between. CDR3 length: 13 amino acids. The gene calls are TRBV20-1 and TRBJ2-1; D may be TRBD1 (6 bases). The sequencing here drew on PBMCs from the stem cell graft donor, taken from the stem cell graft. This TCR was recovered from a human donor who donated a stem cell graft to a child with combined immunodeficiency. For the CDR3, the DNA is TGCAGTGTCAGAGGGGACACCGATAATGAGCAGTTCTTC. This codes for CSVRGDTDNEQFF.